This TCR beta chain was identified in a study of cytomegalovirus exposure and HLA in healthy donors. Use of 60 Vbeta and 13 Jbeta primers characterized the PCR. Sequencing was performed with immunoSEQ multiplex PCR; in TCRdb, only in-frame clones are kept and a portion is missing. The sample table sets out around 76,000 clones. This CDR3 has 15 amino acids. This TCR derives from a man aged 35-49 years in good health and CMV-seronegative. Sequencing was performed on PBMCs. This sequence joins TRBV12-2 and TRBJ2-1; TRBD2, the table's D call, lacks a check against the DNA. TRBV12-2 is given as a pseudogene. In nucleotides, the CDR3 is TGTGCAAGTCGCCACTTTAGCGGGGGATACAATGAGCAGTTCTTC. Protein product: CASRHFSGGYNEQFF.